Only a few counts were recorded for the clone carrying this T cell receptor beta chain. Its target is not known. A multiplex PCR was run with 60 Vbeta primers and 13 Jbeta primers. The repertoire was sequenced with immunoSEQ multiplex PCR; TCRdb's copy has only in-frame clones and lacks some. The sample records 120,000 or so clones, about 80% being singletons. This sample stems from a study of cytomegalovirus exposure and HLA in healthy donors. General observations from the study: In most subjects, TCR beta sequences reportedly gave accurate predictions of HLA-A and HLA-B alleles. Earlier results showed most TCR beta V segments being productive about 87% or about 30% of the time. A later analysis reportedly identified an Asian-associated ancestry cluster as carrying fewer N-insertions than the 666-donor mean.

The sequenced material came from PBMCs. The receptor was isolated from a woman aged 50 to 60 in good health and CMV-seropositive.

CDR3 protein: CASSLDRVGAPLHF. The CDR3 DNA is TGTGCCAGCAGCTTGGACAGGGTGGGAGCACCCCTCCACTTT. The rearrangement uses TRBV5-4 and TRBJ1-6, with a tentative D call TRBD1 (6 bases). Germline V gene sequence: CDR1 SGHNT, CDR2 YYREEE (reference sequence). Trimming took 0 bases from V and 11 from J, leaving 12 bases between them. The CDR3 runs 14 residues.